In this sample, the clone carrying this T cell receptor beta chain turned up once. The CDR3 has 15 amino acids. V lost 4 bases to trimming and J lost 3 bases; unmatched junction nucleotides: 8. Germline CDR1 is LNHDA and CDR2 is SQIVND (reference sequence). Clones were sequenced by immunoSEQ multiplex PCR, and TCRdb holds only the in-frame ones, with some missing. The sample consists of around 250,000 clones, 80% to 90% of them appearing once. This specimen comes from a study of blood T cell repertoires in COVID-19. Recovered status in Cohort 3 required two negative PCRs, clearance, or symptom resolution.

This chain connects TRBV19 to TRBJ2-5, with 7 bases lining up with TRBD1. Source material: PBMCs or T cells enriched from blood (not recorded which). The receptor was derived from a young man who had recovered from COVID-19. CDR3 sequence (DNA): TGTGCCAGTAGTAACCGGGACAGCGAGGAAGAGACCCAGTACTTC. This gives the protein CASSNRDSEEETQYF. Complete variable domain (other parts from reference TRBV19 and TRBJ2-5): DGGITQSPKYLFRKEGQNVTLSCEQNLNHDAMYWYRQDPGQGLRLIYYSQIVNDFQKGDIAEGYSVSREKKESFPLTVTSAQKNPTAFYLCASSNRDSEEETQYFGPGTRLLVL.